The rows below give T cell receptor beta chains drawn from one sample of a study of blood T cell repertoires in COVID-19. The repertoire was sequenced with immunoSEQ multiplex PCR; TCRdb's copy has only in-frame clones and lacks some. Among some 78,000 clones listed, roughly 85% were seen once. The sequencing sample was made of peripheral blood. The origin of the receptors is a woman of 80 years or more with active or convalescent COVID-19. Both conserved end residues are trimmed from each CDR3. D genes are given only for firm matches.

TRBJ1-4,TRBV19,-,ASSIGQGTPNEKLF
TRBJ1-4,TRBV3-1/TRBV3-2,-,ASSQGWATNEKLF
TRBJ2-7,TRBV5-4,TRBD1,ASTPRGQGVSDEQY
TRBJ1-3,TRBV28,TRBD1,ASSLSGTGGGGNTIY
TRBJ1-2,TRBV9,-,ASSAVERVGKRDYGYT
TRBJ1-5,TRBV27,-,ASSPRFNQPQH
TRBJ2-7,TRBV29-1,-,SVILSSYEQY
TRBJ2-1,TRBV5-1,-,ASSFRQYNEQF
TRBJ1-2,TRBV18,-,ASSPTGRNGYT
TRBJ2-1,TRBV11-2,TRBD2,ASNEGVSGRVREQF
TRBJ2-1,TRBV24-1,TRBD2,ATGEAGLYNEQF
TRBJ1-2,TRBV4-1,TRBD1,ASSQNRGPPPSGTNYGYT
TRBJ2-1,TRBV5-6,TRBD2,ASSLGGLAGPYNEQF
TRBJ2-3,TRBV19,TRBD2,ASRERGGGTDTQY
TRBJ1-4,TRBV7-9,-,ASSLAGTPNEKLF
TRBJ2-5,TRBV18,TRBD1,ASSPTTGEETQY
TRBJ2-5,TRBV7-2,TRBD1,ASSFLGQGGETQY
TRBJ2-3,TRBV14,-,ASSPGVTQY
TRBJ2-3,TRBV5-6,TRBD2,ASSLDLGEGTQY
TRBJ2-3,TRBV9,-,ASSVDRGWTDTQY
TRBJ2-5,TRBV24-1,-,ATSDGVEETQY
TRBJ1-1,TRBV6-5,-,ASSYSGGLGNTEAF
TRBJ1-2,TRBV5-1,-,ASSPGTRGSGNYGYT
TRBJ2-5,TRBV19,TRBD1,ASSQTGNPQETQY
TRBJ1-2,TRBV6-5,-,ASSPYSAYGYT
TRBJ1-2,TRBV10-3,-,AISDRFPYGYT